This TCR beta chain emerged from a study of Ad26.COV2.S vaccination and SARS-CoV-2 variants. Overall study: It was the COV1001 Ad26.COV2.S trial arm that included the donor. Ad26.COV2.S given intramuscularly, once or twice 56 days apart. Study results and limitations: The authors reported substantial breadth in spike-specific CD8+ and CD4+ T cell responses after vaccination. Analyses of TCR breadth and depth may have underestimated total T cell responses.

The data were produced by immunoSEQ multiplex PCR, yet TCRdb's version contains in-frame clones alone and is incomplete. Of about 350,000 clones in the sample, 75% to 90% were seen once. Treatment noted: about 20 received Ad26.COV2.S at low or high dose, single or two shots; about 5 received placebo; per-sample allocation not given. Material that was analyzed had been drawn on day 63 after the first vaccine or placebo injection. Germline lookup yields CDR1 LNHDA and CDR2 SQIVND (reference sequence). The V segment lost 6 bases and the J segment 5 bases; nucleotides outside the gene matches: 4. The CDR3 is made up of 13 amino acids. To note about this clone: Its antigen is not known.

The sequence was obtained from a person aged 18 to 59 who received the Ad26.COV2.S COVID-19 vaccine or a placebo. Sequences were derived from peripheral blood, sampled in a trial of Ad26.COV2.S vaccine versus placebo. This chain links TRBV19 with TRBJ2-3, with TRBD1 matching 8 bases. The CDR3 bases are TGTGCCAGTAGCAGGACAGGGTTAGATACGCAGTATTTT. Amino acids: CASSRTGLDTQYF.